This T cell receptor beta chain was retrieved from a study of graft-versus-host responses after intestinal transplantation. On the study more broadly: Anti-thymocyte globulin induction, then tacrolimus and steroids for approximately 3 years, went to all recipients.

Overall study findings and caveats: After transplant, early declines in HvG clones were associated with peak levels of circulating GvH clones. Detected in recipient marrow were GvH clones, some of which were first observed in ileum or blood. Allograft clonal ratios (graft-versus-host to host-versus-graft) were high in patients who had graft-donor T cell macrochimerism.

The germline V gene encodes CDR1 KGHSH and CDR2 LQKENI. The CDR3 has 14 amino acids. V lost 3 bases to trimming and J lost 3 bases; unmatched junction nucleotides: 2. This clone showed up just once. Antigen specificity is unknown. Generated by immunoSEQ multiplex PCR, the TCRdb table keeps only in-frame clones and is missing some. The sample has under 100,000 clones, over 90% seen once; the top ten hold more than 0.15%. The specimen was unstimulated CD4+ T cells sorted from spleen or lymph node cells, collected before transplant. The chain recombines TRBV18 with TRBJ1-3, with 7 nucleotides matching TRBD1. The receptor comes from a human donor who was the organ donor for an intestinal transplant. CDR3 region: CASSPGQSGNTIYF. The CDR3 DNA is TGTGCCAGCTCACCGGGACAGAGTGGAAACACCATATATTTT.